This T cell receptor (beta chain) was sequenced in a study of T cells in Graves' hyperthyroidism and ophthalmopathy. The CDR3 length is 12 residues. The V and J ends lost 7 bases and 4 bases, in that order; junction bases with no gene match: 6. CDR1 is SQVTM, CDR2 ANQGSEA, per germline. There were TCR beta CDR3 regions amplified from RNA transcripts. Using the HTBI primer set, a first-round RT-PCR was run on the TCR CDR3. TCRdb itself ran the multiplex PCR reads through MiXCR, one entry per CDR3 protein. This repertoire shows roughly 240,000 distinct CDR3 sequences, roughly 22% found once; its top ten account for about a third. Study results and caveats: Model output signaled ophthalmopathy a median approximately 6 months ahead of onset.

Uncontrolled infections, other autoimmune diseases, pregnancy or lactation led to exclusion of patients. This clonotype was counted many times. No antigen is known for it. The sample comprised blood. The chain has TRBV29-1 and TRBJ1-1, with TRBD1 identical over 7 bases. The clonotype comes from a woman aged 40 to 50 with Graves' ophthalmopathy. CDR3 DNA sequence: TGCAGCGCCAGGGGGGCGAGCACTGAAGCTTTCTTT. Protein product: CSARGASTEAFF.